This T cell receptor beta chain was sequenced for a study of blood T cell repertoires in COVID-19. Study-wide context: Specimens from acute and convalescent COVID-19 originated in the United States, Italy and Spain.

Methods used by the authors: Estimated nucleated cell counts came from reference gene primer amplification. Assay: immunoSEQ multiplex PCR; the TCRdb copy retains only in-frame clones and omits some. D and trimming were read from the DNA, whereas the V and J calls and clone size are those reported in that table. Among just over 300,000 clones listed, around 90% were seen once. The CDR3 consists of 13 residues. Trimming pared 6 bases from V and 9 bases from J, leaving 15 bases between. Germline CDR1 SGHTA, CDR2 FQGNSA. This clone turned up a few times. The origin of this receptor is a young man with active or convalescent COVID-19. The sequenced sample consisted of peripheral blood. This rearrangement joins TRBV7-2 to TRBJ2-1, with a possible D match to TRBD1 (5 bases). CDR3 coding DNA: TGTGCCAGCAGGGACCAGGGCCTAGGTGAGCAGTTCTTC. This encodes CASRDQGLGEQFF.